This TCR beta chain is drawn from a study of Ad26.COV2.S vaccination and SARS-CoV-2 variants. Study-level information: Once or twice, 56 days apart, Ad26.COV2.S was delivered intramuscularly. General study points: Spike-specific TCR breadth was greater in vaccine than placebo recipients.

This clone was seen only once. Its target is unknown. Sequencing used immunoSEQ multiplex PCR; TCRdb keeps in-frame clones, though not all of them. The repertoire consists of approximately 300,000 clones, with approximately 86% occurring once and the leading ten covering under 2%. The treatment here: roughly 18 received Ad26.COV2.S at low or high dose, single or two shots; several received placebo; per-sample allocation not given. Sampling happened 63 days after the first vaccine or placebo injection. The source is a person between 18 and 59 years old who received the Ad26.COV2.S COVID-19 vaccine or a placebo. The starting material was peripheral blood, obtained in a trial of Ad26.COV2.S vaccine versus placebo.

The CDR3 loop is CASRQTSSDTQYF. The CDR3 nucleotides are TGTGCCAGCAGACAAACTAGTTCAGATACGCAGTATTTT. V usage is TRBV11-2 and J usage is TRBJ2-3; D is possibly TRBD2 (5 bases). Trimming shortened V by 6 bases and J by 4 bases, and 11 bases separated the two germline ends. The V gene's germline CDR1 is SGHAT and CDR2 FQNNGV. The CDR3 spans 13 residues. Together with reference TRBV11-2 and TRBJ2-3, the CDR3 gives the full variable domain: EAGVAQSPRYKIIEKRQSVAFWCNPISGHATLYWYQQILGQGPKLLIQFQNNGVVDDSQLPKDRFSAERLKGVDSTLKIQPAKLEDSAVYLCASRQTSSDTQYFGPGTRLTVL.